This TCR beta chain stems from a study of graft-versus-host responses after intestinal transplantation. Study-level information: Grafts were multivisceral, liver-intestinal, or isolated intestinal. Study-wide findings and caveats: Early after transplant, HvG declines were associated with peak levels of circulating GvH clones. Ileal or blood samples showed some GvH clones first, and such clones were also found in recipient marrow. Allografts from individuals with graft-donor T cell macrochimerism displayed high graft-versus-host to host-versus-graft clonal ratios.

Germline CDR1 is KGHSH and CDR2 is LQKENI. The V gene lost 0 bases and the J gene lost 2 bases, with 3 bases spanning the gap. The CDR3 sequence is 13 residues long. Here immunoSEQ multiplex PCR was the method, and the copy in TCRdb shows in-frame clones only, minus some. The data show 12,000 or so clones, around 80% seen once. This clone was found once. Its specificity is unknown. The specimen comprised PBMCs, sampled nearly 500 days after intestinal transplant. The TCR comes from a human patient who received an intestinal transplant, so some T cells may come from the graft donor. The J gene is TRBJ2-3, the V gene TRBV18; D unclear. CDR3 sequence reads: CASSPPTTDTQYF. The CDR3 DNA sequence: TGTGCCAGCTCACCACCGACCACAGATACGCAGTATTTT.